This passage covers 5 T cell receptor beta chains from one sample sequenced in a study of T-cell reconstitution after alpha-beta-depleted transplantation in children. The TCRbeta library incorporated unique molecular identifiers. TCRdb re-derived calls from the PCR reads in MiXCR, one entry per CDR3 protein. The sample holds 250,000 to 350,000 distinct CDR3 sequences, roughly 9.5% seen once. Sequencing used PBMCs from the stem cell graft donor, obtained from the stem cell graft. These receptors were obtained from a human donor who donated a stem cell graft to a child with SCID.

This rearrangement joins TRBV20-1 to TRBJ2-2, with D possibly TRBD1 on 6 matching bases. V was pared by 2 bases and J by 4 bases, with 14 bases between. Germline loops: CDR1 DFQATT, CDR2 SNEGSKA (reference sequence). The CDR3 runs to 15 residues. The CDR3 nucleotides read TGCAGTGCTAGACTGACAGGTCGGCCCACCGGGGAGCTGTTTTTT. Encoded protein: CSARLTGRPTGELFF.

This clonotype was seen more than once but under ten times. The chain combines TRBV20-1 with TRBJ2-7; 8 bases fit TRBD1. This CDR3 is built from 13 residues. V gave up 5 bases and J gave up 2 bases; unmatched junction bases: 5. The germline V gene encodes CDR1 DFQATT and CDR2 SNEGSKA (reference sequence). For the CDR3, the DNA is TGCAGTGCTCCAGGGGGCCCAACCTACGAGCAGTACTTC. Its protein product is CSAPGGPTYEQYF.

This clonotype was detected ten times or more. The rearrangement joins TRBV6-5 to TRBJ1-1; no clear D gene. The CDR3 extends over 14 amino acids. The germline CDR1 and CDR2 sequences are MNHEY and SVGAGI. Trimming cost V 0 bases and J 10 bases, with 15 bases left between them. The chain's CDR3 is CASSYSPEGHGAFF. The CDR3 DNA reads as TGTGCCAGCAGTTACTCTCCAGAAGGGCATGGAGCTTTCTTT.

This clonotype occurred a few times. J is TRBJ2-2 and V is TRBV7-2; 12 bases are shared with TRBD2. V lost 4 bases and J lost 0; bases outside the gene matches: 3. The CDR3 has 17 residues. Germline V gene sequence: CDR1 SGHTA, CDR2 FQGNSA. Here the CDR3 reads CASSSTSGGTNTGELFF. The CDR3 DNA follows: TGTGCCAGCAGCTCGACTAGCGGGGGCACGAACACCGGGGAGCTGTTTTTT. Looking up the rest from reference TRBV7-2 and TRBJ2-2 gives the full variable domain: GAGVSQSPSNKVTEKGKDVELRCDPISGHTALYWYRQSLGQGLEFLIYFQGNSAPDKSGLPSDRFSAERTGGSVSTLTIQRTQQEDSAVYLCASSSTSGGTNTGELFFGEGSRLTVL.

This chain uses TRBV5-1 with TRBJ1-4, with 8 bases aligning to TRBD1. This CDR3 comprises 15 residues. Germline lookup yields CDR1 SGHRS and CDR2 YFSETQ. V was clipped by 3 bases and J by 6 bases; unmatched bases: 7. The CDR3 here is CASSWRTGRDEKLFF. The CDR3 DNA reads TGCGCCAGCAGCTGGAGGACAGGGCGAGATGAAAAACTGTTTTTT.